Below, 10 T cell receptor beta chains from the same sample are listed, as sequenced in a study of T cells after yellow fever vaccination. TCRdb recomputed calls from the 5' RACE reads with MiXCR, one row per CDR3 protein. The table records 100,000 to 150,000 distinct CDR3 sequences, roughly 6.8% of them present only once. The source was CD4+ T cells sorted from PBMCs, collected roughly 45 days after the first yellow fever vaccination. The receptors shown here come from a man younger than 35 who received the YFV17D yellow fever vaccine.

This clonotype has a count of ten or more. The rearrangement joins TRBV12-3 or TRBV12-4 to TRBJ1-1, with TRBD1 as a possible D gene (6 bases). CDR3 length: 15 residues. V lost 5 bases to trimming and J lost 1 base, with 14 bases between them. CDR3 nucleotide sequence: TGTGCCAGCAGTCCGCAACCGACAGGGAACACTGAAGCTTTCTTT. Residues: CASSPQPTGNTEAFF.

This clonotype was seen repeatedly, ten times or more. The V and J genes are TRBV6-1 and TRBJ1-1, with D maybe TRBD1 (5 bases). Trimming stripped 6 bases from V and 1 base from J, with 15 bases between. Germline V lookup: CDR1 MNHNS, CDR2 SASEGT. The CDR3 is 15 residues long. CDR3 bases: TGTGCCAGCAGCGACCAGGGTATCGAGAACACTGAAGCTTTCTTT. Translated: CASSDQGIENTEAFF.

This clonotype was seen ten or more times. V and J are TRBV20-1 and TRBJ2-1; 8 nucleotides match TRBD2. V was clipped by 0 bases and J by 5 bases; unmatched bases: 6. Germline loops: CDR1 DFQATT, CDR2 SNEGSKA (reference sequence). The CDR3 sequence is 15 residues long. The CDR3 loop is CSARDWSGGDNEQFF. CDR3 bases: TGCAGTGCTAGAGATTGGAGCGGGGGCGACAATGAGCAGTTCTTC.

This clonotype was counted ten times or more. The genes are TRBV3-1 and TRBJ2-5; 8 bases match TRBD2. The CDR3 is made up of 14 amino acids. The germline CDR1 and CDR2 sequences are LGHDT and YNNKEL (reference sequence). V gave up 6 bases and J gave up 3 bases; unmatched junction bases: 6. The CDR3 DNA sequence: TGTGCCAGCAGTCCCGGGACTAGAGAAGAGACCCAGTACTTC. This sequence encodes CASSPGTREETQYF.

This clonotype appeared many times. The rearrangement joins TRBV5-1 to TRBJ1-6; 8 bases are shared with TRBD1. This CDR3 is built from 14 residues. V gave up 4 bases and J gave up 11 bases; unmatched junction bases: 8. The germline V gene encodes CDR1 SGHRS and CDR2 YFSETQ. The CDR3 loop reads CASSVQGARTPLHF. For the CDR3, the DNA is TGCGCCAGCAGCGTCCAGGGGGCGCGGACACCCCTCCACTTT.

This clonotype was seen many times. The chain links TRBV12-3 or TRBV12-4 to TRBJ2-3, with 8 bases aligning to TRBD2. The V and J ends lost 6 bases and 6 bases, in that order; junction bases with no gene match: 8. There are 14 residues in the CDR3. This chain's CDR3 is CASRGLLAVDTQYF. The CDR3 DNA follows: TGTGCCAGCAGGGGACTACTAGCGGTGGATACGCAGTATTTT.

For the CDR3, the DNA is TGTGCCAGCAGTTTACTCCTGGGCGGGGATGAGCAGTTCTTC. This gives the protein CASSLLLGGDEQFF. V usage is TRBV28 and J usage is TRBJ2-1, with D tentatively TRBD2 (6 bases). Germline loops: CDR1 MDHEN, CDR2 SYDVKM. This CDR3 is built from 14 residues. V was trimmed by 2 bases and J by 8 bases, leaving 13 bases between them.

At least ten counts were recorded for this clonotype. V gene TRBV7-2 combines with J gene TRBJ2-7; D not resolved. CDR1 and CDR2 from the germline V gene are SGHTA and FQGNSA. V was trimmed by 2 bases and J by 3 bases, leaving 14 bases between them. The CDR3 length is 15 residues. The CDR3 reads CASSLLGIYGYEQYF. As DNA, the CDR3 is TGTGCCAGCAGCTTACTAGGAATTTATGGCTACGAGCAGTACTTC.

At least ten counts were recorded for this clonotype. The genes are TRBV27 and TRBJ1-2; 7 bases agree with TRBD1. The CDR3 contains 15 residues. The germline V gene has CDR1 MNHEY and CDR2 SMNVEV (reference sequence). With V trimmed by 2 bases and J by 5 bases, 8 bases remained unmatched. The CDR3 nucleotides are TGTGCCAGCAGTTTAACCCTCGGGACAGCTTATGGCTACACCTTC. Translation: CASSLTLGTAYGYTF.

This clonotype has a count of ten or more. J is TRBJ2-1 and V is TRBV10-3, with TRBD2 matching 11 bases. CDR1 and CDR2 from the germline V gene are ENHRY and SYGVKD. Trimming took 7 bases from V and 16 from J; bases not matched to a gene: 12. This CDR3 has 13 residues. The CDR3 loop is CAIKIAGGGGEFF. The DNA of the CDR3 is TGTGCCATCAAGATAGCGGGGGGGGGTGGCGAATTCTTC.